This T cell receptor beta chain emerged from a study of T-cell memory formation after mild COVID-19. Regarding the study as a whole: Clones from the second wave (peaking day 37) had unconfirmed SARS-CoV-2 specificity.

One entry per CDR3 protein, called by TCRdb with MiXCR from the 5' RACE reads. Of just under 550,000 distinct CDR3 sequences in the sample, approximately 20% are singletons; the top ten hold 9.5% to 15%. The germline V gene encodes CDR1 PRHDT and CDR2 FYEKMQ (reference sequence). J lost 4 bases, V lost 4 bases, and 4 bases had no gene match. The CDR3 consists of 15 residues. About this clonotype: What it binds is not known.

The chain links TRBV13 to TRBJ2-3; TRBD2 matches 11 bases. The TCR sequence derives from an adult woman who had mild COVID-19 (a few samples of this study predate the infection). Cell type and time point are not known. The sequenced sample consisted of PBMCs or a T cell subset sorted from them (not recorded which). The DNA of the CDR3 is TGTGCCAGCAGCTCCCCGACTAGCGGGGCAGATACGCAGTATTTT. This sequence encodes CASSSPTSGADTQYF.